This T cell receptor beta chain was identified in a study of cytomegalovirus exposure and HLA in healthy donors. Study-wide results and caveats: As a later analysis showed, a missense DCLRE1C variant was linked to trimming of TCR beta V- and J-genes.

Trimming removed 8 bases at V and 1 base at J, with 5 bases between. CDR1 and CDR2 (germline): MDHEN, SYDVKM. The CDR3 is 11 amino acids. 13 Jbeta primers and 60 Vbeta primers were used for the PCR. TCRdb's table, derived via immunoSEQ multiplex PCR, lists solely in-frame clones and lacks some. The data show 75,000 to 100,000 clones, about 81% seen once. For this clone: Its antigen is as yet unknown.

Sequenced sample: PBMCs. V is TRBV28 and J is TRBJ1-1; D is unresolved. The clonotype comes from a man younger than 30 in good health and CMV-seropositive. The CDR3 bases are TGTGCCAGCCTCAGGAACACTGAAGCTTTCTTT. This codes for CASLRNTEAFF. The variable domain in full, with the rest retrieved from reference TRBV28 and TRBJ1-1, is DVKVTQSSRYLVKRTGEKVFLECVQDMDHENMFWYRQDPGLGLRLIYFSYDVKMKEKGDIPEGYSVSREKKERFSLILESASTNQTSMYLCASLRNTEAFFGQGTRLTVV.